Below are 31 T cell receptor beta chains sequenced from a single sample in a study of T cell clusters in autoimmune cytopenias. About 37,500 genome equivalents of blood DNA were amplified for TRB. TRB rearrangements were amplified by touch-down multiplex PCR with mixed TRB-A/B primers. TCRdb re-analyzed the multiplex PCR reads; it lists each CDR3 protein once, without DNA. Its table lists 6,000 or so distinct CDR3 sequences. The source material was peripheral blood. These receptors originate from a human donor with an autoimmune cytopenia or autoimmune hepatitis (not recorded which).

This clonotype is identified as medium-sized from frequency. The chain carries TRBV6-1 and TRBJ1-2; checking the TCRdb D call of TRBD1 is not possible without DNA. The CDR3 is made up of 15 amino acids. From germline, CDR1 is MNHNS and CDR2 SASEGT. The CDR3 sequence is CASSPTETSNYGYTF.

The chain has TRBV30 and TRBJ2-7; the TCRdb D gene call, TRBD1, has no DNA to confirm it. CDR1 is GTSNPN, CDR2 SVGIG, per germline (reference sequence). The CDR3 has 14 residues. CDR3 sequence reads: CAWMGQGVTYEQYF.

This clonotype shows up as medium-sized by frequency. The chain is built from TRBV19 and TRBJ2-2; TCRdb's D call, TRBD2, is unchecked because there is no DNA. Looked up from germline, CDR1 is LNHDA and CDR2 is SQIVND (reference sequence). The CDR3 length is 14 residues. The chain's CDR3 is CASRTSGDTGELFF.

The chain combines TRBV5-5 with TRBJ2-7; TCRdb's D gene call, TRBD2, goes unchecked for lack of DNA. The CDR3 is 17 residues long. The germline V gene has CDR1 SGHKS and CDR2 YYEKEE (reference sequence). The CDR3 reads CASSLRPGRGPTYEQYF.

This clonotype ranks as medium-sized (0.01 to 0.1%) in terms of frequency. The chain has TRBV6-1 and TRBJ2-2; TCRdb's assignment of TRBD2 cannot be checked, as there is no DNA. There are 15 residues in the CDR3. The germline gives CDR1 MNHNS, CDR2 SASEGT. The CDR3: CAVQEGEADTGELFF.

This clonotype is identified as medium-sized (0.01 to 0.1%) from frequency. The chain couples TRBV29-1 to TRBJ1-1; TCRdb's D gene call, TRBD1, goes unchecked for lack of DNA. The germline gives CDR1 SQVTM, CDR2 ANQGSEA. The CDR3 runs to 13 residues. CDR3 sequence: CSVEQGGDTEAFF.

The rearrangement links TRBV12-3 or TRBV12-4 to TRBJ2-1; the D gene TCRdb calls, TRBD2, cannot be checked with no DNA. CDR3 length: 16 residues. The CDR3 protein is CASSAGTAGPYNEQFF.

Measured by frequency, this clonotype is medium-sized. The chain is built from TRBV6-2 or TRBV6-3 and TRBJ2-3; as DNA is missing, the TRBD1 call by TCRdb cannot be tested. This CDR3 has 15 residues. CDR1 is MNHEY and CDR2 is SVGEGT in the germline V gene. The CDR3 protein is CASTPGGRGSDTQYF.

This clonotype is called medium-sized based on its frequency. The chain combines TRBV27 with TRBJ2-3; TCRdb proposes TRBD2, but this gene call is untestable without DNA. CDR1 and CDR2 (germline): MNHEY, SMNVEV (reference sequence). This CDR3 region has 15 residues. The CDR3 loop is CASSSTSGGPDTQYF.

This clonotype is medium-sized (0.01 to 0.1%) by frequency. The chain recombines TRBV19 with TRBJ1-2. Germline V gene lookup returns CDR1 LNHDA and CDR2 SQIVND (reference sequence). The CDR3 extends over 12 amino acids. CDR3 amino acids: CASSIQFYGYTF. Based on the CDR3 plus reference TRBV19 and TRBJ1-2, the full variable domain is DGGITQSPKYLFRKEGQNVTLSCEQNLNHDAMYWYRQDPGQGLRLIYYSQIVNDFQKGDIAEGYSVSREKKESFPLTVTSAQKNPTAFYLCASSIQFYGYTFGSGTRLTVV.

This clonotype counts as medium-sized (0.01 to 0.1%) by frequency. V gene TRBV11-3 combines with J gene TRBJ1-6; TCRdb lists TRBD1, though no DNA is available to test this call. Germline assignment: CDR1 SGHNT and CDR2 YENEEA. The CDR3 contains 14 residues. The CDR3 loop reads CASSLGDGNSPLHF.

Measured by frequency, this clonotype is medium-sized (0.01 to 0.1%). The V and J genes are TRBV12-3 or TRBV12-4 and TRBJ2-5. The CDR3 has 12 residues. CDR3 sequence: CASSLTGETQYF.

CDR3 sequence reads: CASGSWKGNNEQFF. The rearrangement joins TRBV11-3 to TRBJ2-1; TCRdb reports TRBD1, a call that lacks DNA to check it against. The CDR3 runs to 14 residues. The germline CDR1 and CDR2 sequences are SGHNT and YENEEA. The complete variable domain, with remaining parts taken from reference TRBV11-3 and TRBJ2-1, reads EAGVVQSPRYKIIEKKQPVAFWCNPISGHNTLYWYLQNLGQGPELLIRYENEEAVDDSQLPKDRFSAERLKGVDSTLKIQPAELGDSAVYLCASGSWKGNNEQFFGPGTRLTVL.

Frequency places this clonotype as medium-sized. This rearrangement joins TRBV12-3 or TRBV12-4 to TRBJ2-3; no DNA is available, so the TRBD1 call from TCRdb remains unchecked. The CDR3 has 16 residues. The CDR3 sequence is CASSLAGGHWTDTQYF.

The chain has TRBV7-9 and TRBJ2-7; TCRdb selects TRBD2, and the lack of DNA leaves this call unchecked. CDR3 length: 15 residues. From germline, CDR1 is SEHNR and CDR2 FQNEAQ (reference sequence). This chain's CDR3 is CASSLAWPLGYEQYF.

The rearrangement joins TRBV7-9 to TRBJ1-5. Per the germline V gene, CDR1 is SEHNR and CDR2 is FQNEAQ (reference sequence). The CDR3 is 13 amino acids. The CDR3 protein is CASSLAINQPQHF.

Here the CDR3 reads CASSPQRDNYGYTF. This chain joins TRBV18 and TRBJ1-2. Germline CDR1 reads KGHSH; CDR2 reads LQKENI. The CDR3 runs to 14 residues.

This clonotype counts as medium-sized by frequency. V gene TRBV6-5 combines with J gene TRBJ2-1; TCRdb outputs TRBD1, but without DNA this stays unchecked. The germline V gene encodes CDR1 MNHEY and CDR2 SVGAGI. This CDR3 comprises 16 residues. CDR3 residues: CASSDGGGGPYNEQFF.

This chain connects TRBV6-1 to TRBJ2-2; as DNA is missing, the TRBD2 call by TCRdb cannot be tested. This CDR3 spans 15 amino acids. Germline V CDR1 and CDR2: MNHNS, SASEGT. The CDR3 spells CASSPLAGGPGELFF.

Judged by frequency, this clonotype is medium-sized (0.01 to 0.1%). The rearrangement joins TRBV6-2 or TRBV6-3 to TRBJ2-7; the D call of TRBD1 rests on TCRdb alone, since no DNA is present to check it. The CDR3 has 13 residues. CDR1 and CDR2 (germline): MNHEY, SVGEGT. The CDR3: CASSYRDTYEQYF.

The chain has TRBV27 and TRBJ2-5; TCRdb names TRBD2, which stays unverified in the absence of DNA. This CDR3 has 14 amino acids. Germline values: CDR1 MNHEY, CDR2 SMNVEV (reference sequence). CDR3 sequence: CASSARGAGETQYF.

V gene TRBV10-3 combines with J gene TRBJ2-3; the D gene TCRdb calls, TRBD1, cannot be checked with no DNA. CDR3 length: 16 residues. The germline gives CDR1 ENHRY, CDR2 SYGVKD. The CDR3 is CAISGLAGADTDTQYF.

Judged by frequency, this clonotype is medium-sized. V is TRBV6-1 and J is TRBJ1-5; TCRdb picks TRBD1, but there is no DNA to check that call. From germline, CDR1 is MNHNS and CDR2 SASEGT. This CDR3 is built from 16 residues. The CDR3 is CASSEWTGMSNQPQHF.

According to its frequency, this clonotype is medium-sized (0.01 to 0.1%). The rearrangement links TRBV19 to TRBJ2-3; TCRdb lists TRBD2, though no DNA is available to test this call. Germline lookup yields CDR1 LNHDA and CDR2 SQIVND (reference sequence). The CDR3 spans 16 residues. The CDR3 loop is CASRIVAGGRGDTQYF.

This clonotype shows up as medium-sized by frequency. V is TRBV5-6 and J is TRBJ1-6. From germline, CDR1 is SGHDT and CDR2 YYEEEE. The CDR3 is 18 residues long. CDR3 protein: CASSPDHSPSSYNSPLHF.

This clonotype is labeled medium-sized based on frequency. The chain combines TRBV19 with TRBJ1-6; the TCRdb call, TRBD1, lacks DNA for checking. The CDR3 is 13 residues long. Germline CDR1 reads LNHDA; CDR2 reads SQIVND (reference sequence). The CDR3 reads CASRQGTGSPLHF.

This sequence joins TRBV30 and TRBJ1-1. The V gene's germline CDR1 is GTSNPN and CDR2 SVGIG (reference sequence). This CDR3 is built from 13 residues. The CDR3 reads CAWGVQGGTEAFF.

V gene TRBV20-1 combines with J gene TRBJ1-1; with no DNA, the TCRdb D assignment of TRBD1 cannot be verified. The CDR3 runs to 14 residues. The germline gives CDR1 DFQATT, CDR2 SNEGSKA (reference sequence). CDR3 amino acids: CSASQGAEGTEAFF.

The rearrangement joins TRBV6-5 to TRBJ2-3; the TRBD2 assignment by TCRdb is unverifiable without DNA. This CDR3 region has 15 residues. The germline V gene has CDR1 MNHEY and CDR2 SVGAGI. The CDR3 is CASRRPSGGEDTQYF.

CDR3 in amino acids: CASSLGLAGGIVEQFF. V and J are TRBV7-6 and TRBJ2-1; the D call from TCRdb, TRBD2, cannot be confirmed without DNA. CDR1 is SGHVS, CDR2 FNYEAQ, per germline. The CDR3 is made up of 16 amino acids.

This clonotype shows up as medium-sized (0.01 to 0.1%) by frequency. The chain employs TRBV27 and TRBJ1-6. There are 17 residues in the CDR3. Germline CDR1 MNHEY, CDR2 SMNVEV (reference sequence). The CDR3 protein is CASSWKWTGTYNSPLHF.